This TCR beta chain was captured by sequencing in a study of blood T cells in healthy people across ages (dated by TCRdb to between 2014 and 2017). Notes on the research overall: In model experiments, roughly one uniquely barcoded TCR beta cDNA molecule per two T cells was captured by template switching. To track age-related changes in TCR beta repertoire diversity, the study relied on deep sequencing normalized with unique cDNA molecular identifiers. The donors were split into four age groups: young (average about 16 years), middle-aged (39), aged (more than 60) and long-lived (approximately 89). To avoid experimental bias, donors of different ages were distributed randomly across sequencing lanes. Using the same blood draw, the study looked at two additional independent replicas of 1 million unique cDNA reads for two donors, one aged 18 to 30 and the other aged 80 or older.

Donors were roughly 40 systemically healthy Caucasian individuals from Russia aged roughly 6 to 90 years. Each donor gave 8 to 10 milliliters of peripheral blood, drawn into EDTA-treated Vacutainer tubes. Ficoll-Paque density-gradient centrifugation was used to isolate PBMCs, with at least 7 million per sample. Total RNA, at least 6 micrograms per sample, was extracted from PBMCs with Trizol reagent. The percentages of naive CD45RAhigh/CD27high T cells were determined by flow cytometry on a PBMC aliquot from every donor. The CDR3 measures 16 amino acids from cysteine to phenylalanine. The read is trimmed to its CDR3 DNA, 48 bases read in frame from base 1. Libraries were built with 5' RACE. Sequencing used an Illumina HiSeq 2500. A second PCR of 7 to 11 cycles was performed with a sample-barcoded 5' primer and a J-beta primer mix. A template-switch 5' adaptor carrying 12 random nucleotides introduced a unique molecular identifier onto each TCR beta cDNA molecule. Each sample yielded at least 2.5 million CDR3-containing paired-end reads. All of the RNA was converted into first-strand cDNA using the Mint cDNA synthesis kit, with a TRBC-specific oligonucleotide serving as the primer. After uracil-DNA glycosylase treatment, a first 18-cycle PCR used universal primers M1SS and BC2_uni_R on all cDNA. Turning to the authors' computational methods: Normalization of each sample was performed by random selection of 1 million high-quality reads, each carrying a distinct molecular identifier. Reads sharing molecular identifiers were discarded rather than binned into consensus sequences. CDR3 identification, clonotype clustering and error correction used MiTCR with a Q25 quality threshold and the strictest error-elimination algorithm. Lower-bound total TCR beta diversity was estimated with a nonparametric unseen species model using Euler transformation. The public reads were reanalyzed by TCRdb: fastp trimming at Q25, MiXCR alignment, in-frame beta chains only. Each record represents a unique CDR3 protein, reported with the most common genes and DNA among its rows. TCRdb's processing, not the authors' own work, is the source of the V and J calls. The sample table lists roughly 800,000 distinct CDR3 sequences, about 55% of them with a count of one. The top ten hold approximately 40% of the sample.

Broad study findings and their caveats: Since profiling was done on bulk unsorted PBMCs, naive and antigen-experienced compartments could not be conclusively compared. Observed TCR beta diversity per million T cells fell roughly linearly with age, and a significant reduction was already apparent by age around 40. Estimates of total diversity based on one million sequenced T cells were regarded as lower bounds and as underestimates. Because donor CMV infection status was unknown, age-related changes in expanded clonotypes were potentially confounded. Compared with the aged group, the long-lived group had more naive CD4+ T cells, fewer expanded clones and increased TCR diversity, suggesting age selection. The percentage of naive T cells measured by flow cytometry correlated strongly with observed TCR beta diversity.

This clonotype appeared a few times. The antigen it recognizes is unknown. Compared with germline, one end of the junction differs, possibly owing to a read error. The receptor's source is a man aged 80 or over in good health. Input material: blood. This chain joins TRBV12-3 or TRBV12-4 to TRBJ2-1, with TRBD2 identical over 15 junction bases. The nucleotide sequence is TGTGCCAGCAGGTTAGATGGGACTAGCGGGAGGAATGAGCAGTTCTTC. Its protein is CASRLDGTSGRNEQFF.